This T cell receptor (beta chain) was found in a study of blood T cell repertoires in COVID-19. TCRdb's copy holds only in-frame clones and misses some; the assay was immunoSEQ multiplex PCR. The repertoire includes 100,000 to 150,000 clones, around three quarters of them detected once, and about 39% sits in the top ten. Germline lookup yields CDR1 SGHNT and CDR2 YYREEE (reference sequence). Losses at the gene ends were 5 bases for V and 7 bases for J; bases not matched to a gene: 10. This CDR3 is built from 16 residues. This rearrangement joins TRBV5-4 to TRBJ2-1; 12 positions agree with TRBD2. The sequencing input was peripheral blood. The source of this sequence is a man aged 40-50 years with active or convalescent COVID-19. The CDR3: CASSSRLAGVVNEQFF. The DNA of the CDR3 is TGTGCCAGCAGTTCCCGACTAGCGGGAGTTGTTAATGAGCAGTTCTTC.